The rows below give T cell receptor beta chains drawn from one sample of a study of cytomegalovirus exposure and HLA in healthy donors. The method was immunoSEQ multiplex PCR; TCRdb's version includes in-frame clones alone and lacks a portion of them. This table holds roughly 110,000 clones, more than 75% found once. The sequenced sample consisted of PBMCs. These receptors all come from a woman aged 45 to 65 in good health and CMV-seropositive. Both conserved end residues are part of each CDR3. Fields, in order: J gene, clone size, V gene, D gene, CDR3 length, CDR3 DNA, CDR3 protein. The D gene is left open where the match is weak. Clone size is shown for a subset of rows, as once, few, many or a class of expanded clone.

TRBJ2-7 | NA | TRBV2 | NA | 10 | TGTGCCAGCGGGGCCTACGAGCAGTACTTC | CASGAYEQYF
TRBJ1-1 | NA | TRBV28 | NA | 13 | TGTGCCAGCAGTTTGTTCACAGGGATTGAAGCTTTCTTT | CASSLFTGIEAFF
TRBJ2-3 | NA | TRBV5-1 | TRBD2 | 15 | TGCGCCAGCAGCCTAGCGGGGGTGGGCACAGATACGCAGTATTTT | CASSLAGVGTDTQYF
TRBJ1-6 | NA | TRBV5-1 | NA | 15 | TGCGCCAGCAGCTTGGATATGGCCCCAGATTCACCCCTCCACTTT | CASSLDMAPDSPLHF
TRBJ1-1 | NA | TRBV7-2 | TRBD1 | 15 | TGTGCCACCAGCCCACAGGGGGCTTTGAACACTGAAGCTTTCTTT | CATSPQGALNTEAFF
TRBJ2-3 | NA | TRBV9 | NA | 17 | TGTGCCAGCAGCCCCCTAGCTTCCGCGGGTCTCACAGATACGCAGTATTTT | CASSPLASAGLTDTQYF
TRBJ1-5 | NA | TRBV7-9 | NA | 13 | TGTGCCAGCAGCTTAGACAGCCCAGGGCCCCAGCATTTT | CASSLDSPGPQHF
TRBJ1-3 | once | TRBV28 | NA | 16 | TGTGCCAGCAGTTTATATCTAGGGGTTGCCGGAAACACCATATATTTT | CASSLYLGVAGNTIYF
TRBJ2-2 | NA | TRBV5-6 | NA | 14 | TGTGCCAGCAGTCGTCCGCAGGGGCCCGGGGAGCTGTTTTTT | CASSRPQGPGELFF
TRBJ1-5 | few | TRBV28 | NA | 15 | TGTGCCAGCAGTCGCCAACCGACAGGTAGACGGCCCCAGCATTTT | CASSRQPTGRRPQHF
TRBJ2-1 | NA | TRBV13 | TRBD2 | 16 | TGTGCCAGCAGCCGCGCCGGGACTAGCTTTGGAGGTGAGCAGTTCTTC | CASSRAGTSFGGEQFF
TRBJ2-7 | NA | TRBV7-9 | TRBD1 | 14 | TGTGCCAGCAGCCAGTCAGGGGGTCCCTACGAGCAGTACTTC | CASSQSGGPYEQYF
TRBJ2-2 | once | TRBV7-2 | TRBD1 | 15 | TGTGCCAGCAGCAGACAGGGGACGAACACCGGGGAGCTGTTTTTT | CASSRQGTNTGELFF
TRBJ2-7 | NA | TRBV11-2 | NA | 14 | TGTGCCAGCAGCTTAGATAAGCGACCCTACGAGCAGTACTTC | CASSLDKRPYEQYF
TRBJ2-5 | NA | TRBV19 | TRBD2 | 15 | TGTGCCAGTAGCCAAAGCGGGGGGGTAGTAGAGACCCAGTACTTC | CASSQSGGVVETQYF
TRBJ2-3 | NA | TRBV7-9 | TRBD2 | 16 | TGTGCCAGCAGTCCCCCGGGACTACTGCGCACAGATACGCAGTATTTT | CASSPPGLLRTDTQYF
TRBJ2-3 | NA | TRBV27 | NA | 14 | TGTGCCAGCAGTTTGGAAGGGGTGGCAGATACGCAGTATTTT | CASSLEGVADTQYF
TRBJ1-2 | NA | TRBV6-5 | NA | 12 | TGTGCCAGCAGTTCCCAGGGTTACGGCTACACCTTC | CASSSQGYGYTF
TRBJ1-3 | NA | TRBV7-9 | TRBD1 | 17 | TGTTCCAGCAGCGCGGACAGGGGCACGTATAAAGGAAACACCATATATTTT | CSSSADRGTYKGNTIYF
TRBJ1-1 | NA | TRBV6-6 | NA | 11 | TGTGCCAGCAGTCCGAACACCGAAGCTTTCTTT | CASSPNTEAFF
TRBJ2-7 | few | TRBV27 | NA | 14 | TGTGCCAGCAGTCCGTCCGGGAGCTCCTACGAGCAGTACTTC | CASSPSGSSYEQYF
TRBJ1-1 | few | TRBV12-5 | NA | 13 | TGTGCTAGTGGCTCGAAGCCGAACACTGAAGCTTTCTTT | CASGSKPNTEAFF
TRBJ1-2 | NA | TRBV6-6 | TRBD1 | 15 | TGTGCCAGCAGGGACAGGTCGTTGGGGGACTATGGCTACACCTTC | CASRDRSLGDYGYTF
TRBJ1-2 | NA | TRBV9 | NA | 14 | TGTGCCAGCACCCGGGAACAACCTTCTTTGGGCTACACCTTC | CASTREQPSLGYTF
TRBJ2-3 | NA | TRBV28 | TRBD2 | 15 | TGTGCCAGCAGCGCTAGCGGGGGGGCCGTAGATACGCAGTATTTT | CASSASGGAVDTQYF
TRBJ2-2 | NA | TRBV5-4 | TRBD1 | 16 | TGTGCCAGCAGCTTGCCTGGACAGGGATGGACCGGGGAGCTGTTTTTT | CASSLPGQGWTGELFF
TRBJ2-6 | few | TRBV5-1 | NA | 16 | TGCGCCAGCAGCTTGGGAACAAACTCTGGGGCCAACGTCCTGACTTTC | CASSLGTNSGANVLTF
TRBJ1-3 | once | TRBV5-1 | NA | 17 | TGCGCCAGCAGCTTTGGCCCCCAGGGGCTGAATGGAAACACCATATATTTT | CASSFGPQGLNGNTIYF
TRBJ1-2 | NA | TRBV2 | NA | 13 | TGTGCCAGCAGTGAACAGGCTAACTATGGCTACACCTTC | CASSEQANYGYTF
TRBJ1-4 | NA | TRBV6-5 | NA | 11 | TGTGCCAGCAGTTACGGGGGCAAACTGTTTTTT | CASSYGGKLFF
TRBJ1-5 | NA | TRBV5-6 | NA | 13 | TGTGCCAGCAGCTTGTCCCCGAGTCAGCCCCAGCATTTT | CASSLSPSQPQHF
TRBJ1-3 | NA | TRBV7-2 | TRBD1 | 18 | TGTGCCAGCAGCTCAAGAGGACAGGGGGCGCTTAGTGGAAACACCATATATTTT | CASSSRGQGALSGNTIYF
TRBJ1-1 | few | TRBV10-3 | TRBD1 | 13 | TGTGCCATCAGAGGGACAGGGAACACTGAAGCTTTCTTT | CAIRGTGNTEAFF
TRBJ2-7 | NA | TRBV6-1 | NA | 13 | TGTGCCAGCAGTGACCAGGTGCACTACGAGCAGTACTTC | CASSDQVHYEQYF
TRBJ1-4 | NA | TRBV6-6 | NA | 14 | TGTGCCAGCAGACGACACTCAACTAATGAAAAACTGTTTTTT | CASRRHSTNEKLFF
TRBJ2-7 | NA | TRBV4-3 | TRBD2 | 16 | TGCGCCAGCAGCCAAGGGACTAGCGGGGGAATCTACGAGCAGTACTTC | CASSQGTSGGIYEQYF
TRBJ2-2 | NA | TRBV27 | TRBD2 | 17 | TGTGCCAGCAGTTTCCTAGCGGGGGTCATGAACACCGGGGAGCTGTTTTTT | CASSFLAGVMNTGELFF
TRBJ2-5 | NA | TRBV7-3 | NA | 13 | TGTGCCAGCAGTCCAGCCCGGGGGGAGACCCAGTACTTC | CASSPARGETQYF
TRBJ2-1 | once | TRBV13 | TRBD2 | 18 | TGTGCCAGCAGCTCCCGACCTAGCGGGGGTGGCATTTGGAATGAGCAGTTCTTC | CASSSRPSGGGIWNEQFF
TRBJ1-4 | once | TRBV6-5 | NA | 15 | TGTGCCAGCAGTTACTCGGCCTCCGGAGCTGAAAAACTGTTTTTT | CASSYSASGAEKLFF
TRBJ2-7 | few | TRBV2 | TRBD1 | 13 | TGTGCCAGCAGAGGGACAGGGGGCGTCGAGCAGTACTTC | CASRGTGGVEQYF
TRBJ1-2 | NA | TRBV30 | TRBD1 | 13 | TGTGCCTGGACCACCGACAGGGACGGCGGCTACACCTTC | CAWTTDRDGGYTF
TRBJ1-2 | NA | TRBV28 | NA | 14 | TGTGCCAGCAGTTTACTTCGGACATCGCGGGGCTACACCTTC | CASSLLRTSRGYTF
TRBJ2-2 | NA | TRBV7-9 | TRBD1 | 14 | TGTGCCACCAGACAGGGGGCAACCCCCGGGGAGCTGTTTTTT | CATRQGATPGELFF
TRBJ2-3 | NA | TRBV19 | TRBD2 | 16 | TGTGCCAGTAGTATACGACTAGCGGGGGGCACAGATACGCAGTATTTT | CASSIRLAGGTDTQYF
TRBJ2-3 | NA | TRBV5-6 | TRBD1 | 13 | TGTGCCAGCGGGACAGGGGGCACAGATACGCAGTATTTT | CASGTGGTDTQYF
TRBJ2-7 | few | TRBV11-2 | TRBD1 | 14 | TGTGCCAGCAGCTTAGGGACAGGGGGTGACGAGCAGTACTTC | CASSLGTGGDEQYF
TRBJ1-5 | once | TRBV28 | NA | 14 | TGTGCCAGCAGTAACGGGCTCGAGGGTCAGCCCCAGCATTTT | CASSNGLEGQPQHF
TRBJ1-2 | NA | TRBV28 | TRBD1 | 15 | TGTGCCAGCAGTTTTCGGGGGACAGTCTTTTATGGCTACACCTTC | CASSFRGTVFYGYTF
TRBJ2-7 | NA | TRBV9 | NA | 16 | TGTGCCAGCAGCGTAGCCCCTGGGACAAGTTCCTACGAGCAGTACTTC | CASSVAPGTSSYEQYF
TRBJ1-3 | NA | TRBV5-4 | TRBD1 | 15 | TGTGCCAGCAGGCCGGCGACAGGGGATGGAAACACCATATATTTT | CASRPATGDGNTIYF